The 10 T cell receptor beta chains given below trace back to one sample, sequenced in a study of Graves' ophthalmopathy and Graves' hyperthyroidism. Amplification targeted the TCR beta CDR3 regions, with RNA transcripts as the source material. In the first round, RT-PCR was carried out with HTBI primers, and a multiplex PCR formed the second round. TCRdb called the multiplex PCR reads again in MiXCR, with one record for every CDR3 protein. The sample has 740,000 or so distinct CDR3 sequences; roughly two fifths are singletons. The sample consisted of peripheral blood. Receptors originate from an adult man with Graves' ophthalmopathy.

The CDR3 nucleotides read TGTGCCAGCAGTTTATCAGAATACACTGAAGCTTTCTTT. As protein: CASSLSEYTEAFF. V is TRBV25-1 and J is TRBJ1-1; no clear D gene. This CDR3 spans 13 amino acids. Germline V lookup: CDR1 MGHDK, CDR2 SYGVNS. V was clipped by 5 bases and J by 3 bases, with 10 bases between them.

As for this clonotype: Mismatch with germline at one junction end may stem from a read error. The chain couples TRBV29-1 to TRBJ2-7; TRBD1 matches at 8 bases. Germline V lookup: CDR1 SQVTM, CDR2 ANQGSEA. The length of the CDR3 is 16 residues. The CDR3 nucleotides are TGCGGCGTTGAGTTGGCGGACAGGGAGAGCTCCTACGAGCAGTACTTC. Protein sequence: CGVELADRESSYEQYF.

This clonotype was seen many times. The rearrangement joins TRBV9 to TRBJ2-5; 15 bases are a match to TRBD2. The V gene's germline CDR1 is SGDLS and CDR2 YYNGEE. Trimming at V came to 2 bases and at J to 5 bases, leaving 4 bases not matched to a gene. CDR3 size: 16 residues. The CDR3 DNA reads as TGTGCCAGCAGCGTCGGACTAGCGGGGGGGCATGAGACCCAGTACTTC. Translating gives CASSVGLAGGHETQYF.

There are a few counts of this clonotype. The V call is TRBV11-2, the J call TRBJ2-5; 8 bases match TRBD1. The V gene's germline CDR1 is SGHAT and CDR2 FQNNGV. The junction had 10 bases not matched to a gene; V was cut back by 5 bases and J by 5 bases. The CDR3 runs 15 residues. The DNA of the CDR3 is TGTGCCAGCAGCGTCCGACAGGGGTATTCGGAGACCCAGTACTTC. It is translated as CASSVRQGYSETQYF.

This clonotype was seen at least ten times. The chain links TRBV24-1 to TRBJ1-6; 8 bases match TRBD1. The CDR3 covers 14 residues. V lost 7 bases, J lost 8 bases, and 6 bases stayed unmatched. Germline assignment: CDR1 KGHDR and CDR2 SFDVKD. The CDR3: CATSPGGADSPLHF. The CDR3 region has the DNA TGTGCCACCAGCCCAGGGGGCGCGGATTCACCCCTCCACTTT.

The chain employs TRBV2 and TRBJ1-2; TRBD1 agrees at 8 bases. The CDR3 consists of 14 residues. Trimming removed 7 bases from V and 4 bases from J; junction bases left unmatched: 8. Germline V gene sequence: CDR1 SNHLY, CDR2 FYNNEI. CDR3 sequence (DNA): TGTGCCAGCACTGTGGACAGGGCGAGCTATGGCTACACCTTC. Protein: CASTVDRASYGYTF.

On this clonotype itself: At one end the junction does not follow the germline gene, possibly because of a read error. The V gene is TRBV10-1, the J gene TRBJ1-1, with D maybe TRBD1 (5 bases). The CDR3 sequence is 15 residues long. CDR1 and CDR2 from the germline V gene are WNHNN and SYGVQD (reference sequence). DNA for the CDR3: TGTGCCAGCAGTTCCGACCGACAGAGGAACACTGAAGCTTTCTTT. Translation: CASSSDRQRNTEAFF.

The chain uses TRBV20-1 and TRBJ2-5, with TRBD1 as a possible D gene (6 bases). Germline V gene lookup returns CDR1 DFQATT and CDR2 SNEGSKA (reference sequence). CDR3 length equals 13 residues. V was clipped by 2 bases and J by 4 bases, with 11 bases between them. This chain's CDR3 is CSARITGTETQYF. DNA for the CDR3: TGCAGTGCTAGAATCACAGGGACAGAGACCCAGTACTTC.

The chain is built from TRBV15 and TRBJ2-2, with 8 positions matching TRBD1. V lost 0 bases to trimming and J lost 6 bases; unmatched junction nucleotides: 9. Germline-derived CDR1 and CDR2 are LNHNV and YYDKDF (reference sequence). This CDR3 region has 17 residues. The CDR3 DNA reads as TGTGCCACCAGCAGAGAGAACAGGGGGGTAGGGTCCGGGGAGCTGTTTTTT. Translation gives CATSRENRGVGSGELFF. Full variable domain (rest looked up from reference TRBV15 and TRBJ2-2): DAMVIQNPRYQVTQFGKPVTLSCSQTLNHNVMYWYQQKSSQAPKLLFHYYDKDFNNEADTPDNFQSRRPNTSFCFLDIRSPGLGDTAMYLCATSRENRGVGSGELFFGEGSRLTVL.

This sequence joins TRBV12-3 or TRBV12-4 and TRBJ1-2, with D possibly TRBD1 on 5 matching bases. Trimming stripped 3 bases from V and 6 bases from J, with 20 bases between. The CDR3 contains 16 residues. CDR3 protein: CASSFGTGREANGYTF. The DNA for the CDR3 is TGTGCCAGCAGTTTTGGCACCGGCAGGGAGGCGAATGGCTACACCTTC.